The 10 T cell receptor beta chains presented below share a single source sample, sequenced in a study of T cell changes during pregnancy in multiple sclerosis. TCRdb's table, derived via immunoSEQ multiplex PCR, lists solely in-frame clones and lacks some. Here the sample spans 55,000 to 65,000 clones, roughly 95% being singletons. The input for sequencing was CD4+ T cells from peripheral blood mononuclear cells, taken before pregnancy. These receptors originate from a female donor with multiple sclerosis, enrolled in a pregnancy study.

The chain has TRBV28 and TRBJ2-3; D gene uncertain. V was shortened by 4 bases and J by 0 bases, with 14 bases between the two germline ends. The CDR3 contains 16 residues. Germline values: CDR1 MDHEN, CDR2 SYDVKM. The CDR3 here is CASSSFGRISTDTQYF. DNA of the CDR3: TGTGCCAGCAGTTCCTTCGGCAGGATCAGCACAGATACGCAGTATTTT.

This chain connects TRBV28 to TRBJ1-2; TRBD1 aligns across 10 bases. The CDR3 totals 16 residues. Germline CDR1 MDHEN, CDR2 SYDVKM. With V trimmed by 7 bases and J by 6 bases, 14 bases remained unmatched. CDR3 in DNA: TGTGCCAGCACCACCCCGGGGAGACAGGGGGCTGATGGCTACACCTTC. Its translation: CASTTPGRQGADGYTF.

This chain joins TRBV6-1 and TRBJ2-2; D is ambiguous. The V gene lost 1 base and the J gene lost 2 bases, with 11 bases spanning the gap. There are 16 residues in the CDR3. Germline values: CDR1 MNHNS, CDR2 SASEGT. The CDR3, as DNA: TGTGCCAGCAGTGAAGTTGTACTAATTAACACCGGGGAGCTGTTTTTT. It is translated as CASSEVVLINTGELFF.

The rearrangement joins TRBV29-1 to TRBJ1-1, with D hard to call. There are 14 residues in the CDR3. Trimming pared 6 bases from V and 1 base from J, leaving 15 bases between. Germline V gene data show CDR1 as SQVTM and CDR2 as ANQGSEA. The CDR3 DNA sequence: TGCAGCGTCCGGCGGGGTGAGCGGAACACTGAAGCTTTCTTT. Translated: CSVRRGERNTEAFF.

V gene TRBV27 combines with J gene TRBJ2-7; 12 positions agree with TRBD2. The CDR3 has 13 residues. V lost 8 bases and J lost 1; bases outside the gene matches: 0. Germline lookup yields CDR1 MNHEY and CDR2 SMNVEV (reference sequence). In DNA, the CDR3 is TGTGCCAGCGGACTAGCGGGGTCCTACGAGCAGTACTTC. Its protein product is CASGLAGSYEQYF.

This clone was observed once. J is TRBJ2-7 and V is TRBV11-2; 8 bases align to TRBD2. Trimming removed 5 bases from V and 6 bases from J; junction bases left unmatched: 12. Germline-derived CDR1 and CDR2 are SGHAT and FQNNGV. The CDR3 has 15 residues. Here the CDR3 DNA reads TGTGCCAGCAGCCCGGGAACAGCGGGAGCGGGCGAGCAGTACTTC. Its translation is CASSPGTAGAGEQYF.

Here the CDR3 reads CASSTMLAGFSYEQYF. Written as DNA, the CDR3 is TGTGCCAGTAGTACGATGTTAGCGGGCTTCTCCTACGAGCAGTACTTC. This chain links TRBV19 with TRBJ2-7; TRBD2 agrees at 7 bases. Looked up from germline, CDR1 is LNHDA and CDR2 is SQIVND (reference sequence). The length of the CDR3 is 16 residues. V gave up 4 bases and J gave up 0 bases; unmatched junction bases: 9.

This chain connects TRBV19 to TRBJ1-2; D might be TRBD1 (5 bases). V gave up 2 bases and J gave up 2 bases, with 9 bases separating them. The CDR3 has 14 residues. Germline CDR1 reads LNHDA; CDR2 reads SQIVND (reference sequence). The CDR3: CASSIKGLNYGYTF. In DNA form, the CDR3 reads TGTGCCAGTAGTATAAAGGGGCTGAACTATGGCTACACCTTC. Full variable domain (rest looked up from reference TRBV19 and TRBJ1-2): DGGITQSPKYLFRKEGQNVTLSCEQNLNHDAMYWYRQDPGQGLRLIYYSQIVNDFQKGDIAEGYSVSREKKESFPLTVTSAQKNPTAFYLCASSIKGLNYGYTFGSGTRLTVV.

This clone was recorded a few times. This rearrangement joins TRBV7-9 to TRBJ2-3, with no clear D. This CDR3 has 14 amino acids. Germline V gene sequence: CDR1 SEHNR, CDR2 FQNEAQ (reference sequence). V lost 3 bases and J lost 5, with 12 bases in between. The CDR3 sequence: CASSLVGARDTQYF. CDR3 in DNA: TGTGCCAGCAGCTTGGTAGGAGCACGAGATACGCAGTATTTT.

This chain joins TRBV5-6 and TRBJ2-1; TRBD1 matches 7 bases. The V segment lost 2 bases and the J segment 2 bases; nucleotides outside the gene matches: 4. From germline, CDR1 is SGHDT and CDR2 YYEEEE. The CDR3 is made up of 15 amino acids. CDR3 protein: CASSLRGRPYNEQFF. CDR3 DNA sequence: TGTGCCAGCAGCTTAAGGGGGCGACCCTACAATGAGCAGTTCTTC.